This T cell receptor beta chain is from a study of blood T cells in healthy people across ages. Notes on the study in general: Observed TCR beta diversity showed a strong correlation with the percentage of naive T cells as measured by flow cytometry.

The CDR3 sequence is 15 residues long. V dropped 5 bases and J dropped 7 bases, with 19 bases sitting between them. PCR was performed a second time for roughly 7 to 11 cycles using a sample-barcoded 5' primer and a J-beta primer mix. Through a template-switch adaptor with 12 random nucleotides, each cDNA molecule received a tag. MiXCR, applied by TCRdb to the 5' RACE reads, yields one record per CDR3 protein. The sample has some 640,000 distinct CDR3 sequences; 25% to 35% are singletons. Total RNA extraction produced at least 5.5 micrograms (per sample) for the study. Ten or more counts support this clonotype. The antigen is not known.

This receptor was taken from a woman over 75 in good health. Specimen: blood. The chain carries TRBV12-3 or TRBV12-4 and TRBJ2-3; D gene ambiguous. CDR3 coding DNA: TGTGCCAGCAGTACTATTCGGACCGAGGAAAATACGCAGTATTTT. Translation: CASSTIRTEENTQYF.